These T cell receptor beta chains were read from a single sample in a study of T cell changes during pregnancy in multiple sclerosis. The data were produced by immunoSEQ multiplex PCR, yet TCRdb's version contains in-frame clones alone and is incomplete. The sample shows just under 35,000 clones, roughly 93% of them seen only once. The sample here was peripheral blood, taken in the second trimester of pregnancy. These receptors all come from a female donor in good health, enrolled as a control in a pregnancy study. CDR3s include the opening cysteine and the closing phenylalanine or tryptophan. The order of the fields is J gene, D gene, V gene, clone size, CDR3 DNA, CDR3 protein. The D gene is left open where the match is weak. Clone size is stated in some rows and not others, as once, few, many or a class when expanded.

TRBJ1-6 | TRBD1 | TRBV4-3 | NA | TGCGCCAGCAGCCAACAGGACAGGAGCAATTCACCCCTCCACTTT | CASSQQDRSNSPLHF
TRBJ2-1 | TRBD1 | TRBV6-1 | NA | TGTGCCAGCAGTCGCGCGACAGGGGGGAATGAGCAGTTCTTC | CASSRATGGNEQFF
TRBJ2-3 | TRBD2 | TRBV19 | once | TGTGCCAGTAGTCCAGAGCGGACTAGCGGGAGTCGAGATACGCAGTATTTT | CASSPERTSGSRDTQYF
TRBJ1-3 | NA | TRBV25-1 | NA | TGTGCCAGCAGTGACCTCCAGGGAATCTCTGGAAACACCATATATTTT | CASSDLQGISGNTIYF
TRBJ2-4 | NA | TRBV7-2 | NA | TGTGCCAGCAATAGGCAGGGCGGTATAGCCAAAAACATTCAGTACTTC | CASNRQGGIAKNIQYF
TRBJ2-6 | NA | TRBV6-5 | NA | TGTGCCAGCAGTCCCCAGTCCTCTGGGGCCAACGTCCTGACTTTC | CASSPQSSGANVLTF
TRBJ2-7 | NA | TRBV7-2 | NA | TGTGCCAGCAGCTCTACAGGGCGGGGGCTTTTCTACGAGCAGTACTTC | CASSSTGRGLFYEQYF
TRBJ1-1 | NA | TRBV28 | NA | TGTGCCAGCAGTCTCGGACAGATTGAAGCTTTCTTT | CASSLGQIEAFF
TRBJ2-5 | TRBD2 | TRBV30 | NA | TGTGCCTGGAGTTGGATAGCGGGAGTAGGGGAGACCCAGTACTTC | CAWSWIAGVGETQYF
TRBJ2-7 | NA | TRBV11-2 | NA | TGTGCCAGCAGCTCCCCGGTGGGGGCTAGCTCCTACGAGCAGTACTTC | CASSSPVGASSYEQYF
TRBJ1-5 | NA | TRBV19 | NA | TGTGCCAGTAGTATGGGAACAGGGAACGGCAATCAGCCCCAGCATTTT | CASSMGTGNGNQPQHF
TRBJ2-7 | NA | TRBV7-2 | NA | TGTGCCAGCAGCTTAGTGGAGACAGCTTCCTACGAGCAGTACTTC | CASSLVETASYEQYF
TRBJ1-1 | TRBD1 | TRBV10-1 | once | TGCGCCAGCAGCAGACAGGGAATGAACACTGAAGCTTTCTTT | CASSRQGMNTEAFF
TRBJ1-4 | NA | TRBV6-1 | NA | TGTGCCAGCAGTGATGGGGGCCAGAGAATACTTGAAAAACTGTTTTTT | CASSDGGQRILEKLFF
TRBJ2-2 | TRBD1 | TRBV15 | NA | TGTGCCACCAGCAGGTTTTCACAGGGGTCCGGGGAGCTGTTTTTT | CATSRFSQGSGELFF
TRBJ2-3 | NA | TRBV2 | once | TGTGCCAGCATGGGGACAAGGCGGGGGTCTTACACAGATACGCAGTATTTT | CASMGTRRGSYTDTQYF
TRBJ2-3 | NA | TRBV29-1 | NA | TGCAGCGTTGAAGATCAAGCGGATACGCAGTATTTT | CSVEDQADTQYF
TRBJ2-3 | NA | TRBV5-4 | NA | TGTGCCAGCAGCGGAGGGGCGGGGGCGCCAGTGGATACGCAGTATTTT | CASSGGAGAPVDTQYF
TRBJ2-5 | NA | TRBV15 | NA | TGTGCCACCAGCGGGAAAGACAGACTCCAAGAGACCCAGTACTTC | CATSGKDRLQETQYF
TRBJ2-7 | NA | TRBV30 | NA | TGTGCCTGGAACCCCCTTGGGAAGCGCGGGGCCTACGAGCAGTACTTC | CAWNPLGKRGAYEQYF
TRBJ2-1 | TRBD2 | TRBV5-1 | NA | TGCGCCAGCAGCTCTAGCGGGAGAGGGGGCAATGAGCAGTTCTTC | CASSSSGRGGNEQFF
TRBJ2-3 | TRBD2 | TRBV19 | NA | TGTGCCAGTAGTCCCCCGGGGGGGGCAGATACGCAGTATTTT | CASSPPGGADTQYF
TRBJ2-1 | NA | TRBV4-3 | NA | TGCGCCAGCAGCCAACGCACAGGGAACTACAATGAGCAGTTCTTC | CASSQRTGNYNEQFF
TRBJ2-1 | TRBD2 | TRBV5-1 | NA | TGCGCCAGCAGCTTGGTGTCTAGCGGGGGGATAACCTACAATGAGCAGTTCTTC | CASSLVSSGGITYNEQFF
TRBJ1-2 | TRBD1 | TRBV5-1 | NA | TGCGCCAGCAGCTTGGGGGACAGCTATGGCTACACCTTC | CASSLGDSYGYTF
TRBJ1-2 | TRBD1 | TRBV29-1 | NA | TGCAGCGTTGATGGGACAGGGAACTATGGCTACACCTTC | CSVDGTGNYGYTF
TRBJ1-1 | NA | TRBV5-4 | NA | TGTGCCAGCAGCGCAGACTACGCGGGTATGATAGAAGCTTTCTTT | CASSADYAGMIEAFF
TRBJ2-7 | TRBD1 | TRBV5-8 | NA | TGTGCCAGCAGCGGGGACAGGGGGCCCTACGAGCAGTACTTC | CASSGDRGPYEQYF
TRBJ2-3 | NA | TRBV11-3 | NA | TGTGCCAGCAGCTTAGATGGGAAGGTTGGCGGGCGCCACACAGATACGCAGTATTTT | CASSLDGKVGGRHTDTQYF
TRBJ1-2 | NA | TRBV18 | NA | TGTGCCAGCTCACCATCCCAAGACAGGGGCTACACCTTC | CASSPSQDRGYTF
TRBJ2-5 | TRBD1 | TRBV9 | NA | TGTGCCAGCAGCGTAAGGGACAGGAGAAGGGAAGAGACCCAGTACTTC | CASSVRDRRREETQYF
TRBJ2-1 | TRBD2 | TRBV7-8 | NA | TGTGCCAGCAGCCAACCGGGACTAGCGGCCTCCTACAATGAGCAGTTCTTC | CASSQPGLAASYNEQFF
TRBJ2-3 | NA | TRBV9 | NA | TGTGCCAGCAGCGGGGGGCCCACAGATACGCAGTATTTT | CASSGGPTDTQYF
TRBJ1-5 | TRBD1 | TRBV30 | NA | TGTGCCTGGAGTCCCGGACAGGGAAATCAGCCCCAGCATTTT | CAWSPGQGNQPQHF
TRBJ1-1 | NA | TRBV5-5 | NA | TGTGCCAGCAGCTTGGTTTTCCAAACAGGGAACACTGAAGCTTTCTTT | CASSLVFQTGNTEAFF
TRBJ1-2 | NA | TRBV10-3 | NA | TGTGCCACCCAAGAGTACTATGGCTACACCTTC | CATQEYYGYTF
TRBJ2-7 | NA | TRBV9 | NA | TGTGCCAGCAGCACAGGGACGGCAATGGTCCACGAGCAGTACTTC | CASSTGTAMVHEQYF
TRBJ2-3 | NA | TRBV5-5 | NA | TGTGCCAGCAGCGGACTCCCCACAGATACGCAGTATTTT | CASSGLPTDTQYF
TRBJ2-7 | TRBD2 | TRBV6-1 | NA | TGTGCCAGCAGGGTACGAAGCGGGGGGACCTACGAGCAGTACTTC | CASRVRSGGTYEQYF
TRBJ2-2 | TRBD2 | TRBV9 | once | TGTGCCAGCAGCGTAGGGAGTAGCGGGAGTTCCGGGGAGCTGTTTTTT | CASSVGSSGSSGELFF